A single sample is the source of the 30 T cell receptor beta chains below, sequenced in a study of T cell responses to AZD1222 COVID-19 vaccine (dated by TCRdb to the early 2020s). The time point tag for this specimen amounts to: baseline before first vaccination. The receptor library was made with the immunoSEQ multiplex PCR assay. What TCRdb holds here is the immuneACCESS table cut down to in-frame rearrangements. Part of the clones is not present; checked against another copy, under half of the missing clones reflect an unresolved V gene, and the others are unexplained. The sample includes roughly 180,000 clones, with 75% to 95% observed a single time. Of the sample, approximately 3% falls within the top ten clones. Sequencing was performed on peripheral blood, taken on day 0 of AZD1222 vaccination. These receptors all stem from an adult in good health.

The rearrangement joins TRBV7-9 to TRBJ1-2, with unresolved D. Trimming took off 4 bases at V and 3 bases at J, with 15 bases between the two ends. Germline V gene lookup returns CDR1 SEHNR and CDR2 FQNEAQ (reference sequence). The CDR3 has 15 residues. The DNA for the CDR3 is TGTGCCAGCAGCTCCCGACCGGGAGTGGACTATGGCTACACCTTC. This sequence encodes CASSSRPGVDYGYTF.

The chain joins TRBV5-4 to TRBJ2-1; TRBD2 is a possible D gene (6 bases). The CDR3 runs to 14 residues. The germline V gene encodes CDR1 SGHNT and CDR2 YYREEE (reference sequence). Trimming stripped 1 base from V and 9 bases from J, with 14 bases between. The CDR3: CASSLRVGGGEQFF. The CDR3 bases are TGTGCCAGCAGCTTGCGCGTCGGGGGAGGTGAGCAGTTCTTC.

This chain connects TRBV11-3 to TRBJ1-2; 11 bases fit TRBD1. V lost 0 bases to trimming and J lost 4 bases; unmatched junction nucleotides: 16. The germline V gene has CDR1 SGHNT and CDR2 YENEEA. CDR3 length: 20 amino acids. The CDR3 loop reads CASSLESPGQGEHFGYGYTF. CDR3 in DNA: TGTGCCAGCAGCTTAGAGTCCCCGGGACAGGGGGAACATTTTGGCTATGGCTACACCTTC.

CDR3 residues: CASSESRGRLYGYTF. For the CDR3, the DNA is TGTGCCAGCAGTGAATCCCGGGGGCGTCTCTATGGCTACACCTTC. V and J are TRBV25-1 and TRBJ1-2, with D possibly being TRBD1 (6 bases). Germline assignment: CDR1 MGHDK and CDR2 SYGVNS. This CDR3 is 15 amino acids long. V lost 1 base, J lost 4 bases, and 13 bases lay in between.

Here the CDR3 DNA reads TGTGCCAGCAGTTACAGTCGGGCCAGGGGGCGGACTGAAGCTTTCTTT. Protein sequence: CASSYSRARGRTEAFF. V gene TRBV6-5 combines with J gene TRBJ1-1; 8 bases are shared with TRBD1. CDR1 is MNHEY, CDR2 SVGAGI, per germline. The CDR3 loop spans 16 amino acids. V shed 2 bases and J 5 bases; nucleotides not matched to a gene: 10.

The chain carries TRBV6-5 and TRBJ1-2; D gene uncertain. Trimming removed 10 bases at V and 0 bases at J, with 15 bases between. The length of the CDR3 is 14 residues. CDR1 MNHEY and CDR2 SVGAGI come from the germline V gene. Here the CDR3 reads CATAGRPANYGYTF. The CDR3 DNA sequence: TGTGCCACCGCCGGGAGGCCAGCTAACTATGGCTACACCTTC.

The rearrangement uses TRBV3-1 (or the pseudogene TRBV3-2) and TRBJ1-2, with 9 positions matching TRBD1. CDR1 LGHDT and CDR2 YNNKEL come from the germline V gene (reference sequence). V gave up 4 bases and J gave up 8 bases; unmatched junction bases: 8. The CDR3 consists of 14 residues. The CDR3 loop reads CASSPSQGAGGYTF. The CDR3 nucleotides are TGTGCCAGCAGCCCGTCACAGGGGGCAGGAGGCTACACCTTC.

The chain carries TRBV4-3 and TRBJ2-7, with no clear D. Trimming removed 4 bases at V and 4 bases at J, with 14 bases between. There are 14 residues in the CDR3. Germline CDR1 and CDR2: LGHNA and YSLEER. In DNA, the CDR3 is TGCGCCAGCAGCCGATCCCAGGATGTTTACGAGCAGTACTTC. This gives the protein CASSRSQDVYEQYF.

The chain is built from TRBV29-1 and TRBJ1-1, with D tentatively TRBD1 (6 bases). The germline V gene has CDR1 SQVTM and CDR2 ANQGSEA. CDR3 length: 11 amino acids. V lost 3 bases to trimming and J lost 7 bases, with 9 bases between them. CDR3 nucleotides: TGCAGCGTTGATAGGGGGGATGAAGCTTTCTTT. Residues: CSVDRGDEAFF.

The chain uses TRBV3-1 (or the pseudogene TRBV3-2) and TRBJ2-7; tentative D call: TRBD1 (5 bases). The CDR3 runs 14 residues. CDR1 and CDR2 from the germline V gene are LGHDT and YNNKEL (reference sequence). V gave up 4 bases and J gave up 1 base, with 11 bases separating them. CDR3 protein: CASSRPTVSYEQYF. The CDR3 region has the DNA TGTGCCAGCAGCCGCCCGACAGTTTCCTACGAGCAGTACTTC.

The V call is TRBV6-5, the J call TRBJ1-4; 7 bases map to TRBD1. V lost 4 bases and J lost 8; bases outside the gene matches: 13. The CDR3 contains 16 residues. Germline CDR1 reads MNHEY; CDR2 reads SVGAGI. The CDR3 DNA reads TGTGCCAGCAGTTCTAAAGACAGGGTAGAAGGAGAAAAACTGTTTTTT. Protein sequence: CASSSKDRVEGEKLFF.

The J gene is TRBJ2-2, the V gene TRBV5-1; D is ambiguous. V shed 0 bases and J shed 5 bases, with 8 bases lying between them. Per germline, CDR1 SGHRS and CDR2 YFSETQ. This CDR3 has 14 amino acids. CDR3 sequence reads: CASSLAWSTGELFF. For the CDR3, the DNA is TGCGCCAGCAGCTTGGCCTGGTCGACCGGGGAGCTGTTTTTT.

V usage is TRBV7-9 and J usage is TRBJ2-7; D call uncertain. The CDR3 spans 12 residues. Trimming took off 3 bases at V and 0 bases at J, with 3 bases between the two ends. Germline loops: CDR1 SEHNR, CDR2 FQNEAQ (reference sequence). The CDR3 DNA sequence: TGTGCCAGCAGCTTGGGCTCCTACGAGCAGTACTTC. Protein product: CASSLGSYEQYF.

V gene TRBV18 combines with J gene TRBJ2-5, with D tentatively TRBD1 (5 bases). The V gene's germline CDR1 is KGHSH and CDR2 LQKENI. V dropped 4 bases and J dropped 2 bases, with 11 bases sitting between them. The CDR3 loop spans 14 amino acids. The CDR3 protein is CASSLRQLQETQYF. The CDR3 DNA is TGTGCCAGCTCACTCCGACAGCTACAAGAGACCCAGTACTTC.

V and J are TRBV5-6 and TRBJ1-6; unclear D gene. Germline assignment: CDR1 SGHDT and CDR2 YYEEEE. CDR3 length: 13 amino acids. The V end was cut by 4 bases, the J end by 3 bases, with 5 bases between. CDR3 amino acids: CASSPDYNSPLHF. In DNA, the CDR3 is TGTGCCAGCAGCCCGGACTATAATTCACCCCTCCACTTT.

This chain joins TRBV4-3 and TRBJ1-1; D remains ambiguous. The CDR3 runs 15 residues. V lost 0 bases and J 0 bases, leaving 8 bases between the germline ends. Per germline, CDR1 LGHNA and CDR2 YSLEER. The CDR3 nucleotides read TGCGCCAGCAGCCAAGAAGGCAGATTGAACACTGAAGCTTTCTTT. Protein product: CASSQEGRLNTEAFF.

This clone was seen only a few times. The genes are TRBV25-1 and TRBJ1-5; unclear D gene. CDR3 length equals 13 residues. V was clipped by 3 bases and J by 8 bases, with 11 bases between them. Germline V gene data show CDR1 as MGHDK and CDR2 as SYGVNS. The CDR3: CASSEAGREPQHF. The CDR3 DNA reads TGTGCCAGCAGTGAGGCGGGCCGTGAGCCCCAGCATTTT.

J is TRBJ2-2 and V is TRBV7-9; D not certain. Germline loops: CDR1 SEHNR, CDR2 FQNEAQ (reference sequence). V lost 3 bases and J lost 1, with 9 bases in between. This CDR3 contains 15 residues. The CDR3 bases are TGTGCCAGCAGCTTTGTCGGTCTGAACACCGGGGAGCTGTTTTTT. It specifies CASSFVGLNTGELFF.

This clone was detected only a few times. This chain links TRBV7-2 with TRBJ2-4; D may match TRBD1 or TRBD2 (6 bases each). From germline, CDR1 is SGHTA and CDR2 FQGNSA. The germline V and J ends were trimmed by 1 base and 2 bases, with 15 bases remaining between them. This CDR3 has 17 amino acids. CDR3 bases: TGTGCCAGCAGCTTAGTAGGGGGGTGGGATACCAAAAACATTCAGTACTTC. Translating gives CASSLVGGWDTKNIQYF.

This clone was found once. The DNA of the CDR3 is TGCGCCAGCAGCCCGCCGGGACTAGCGGTCACTAAAGGGGAGACCCAGTACTTC. This encodes CASSPPGLAVTKGETQYF. J is TRBJ2-5 and V is TRBV4-1; 11 bases map to TRBD2. Trimming took 4 bases from V and 5 from J; bases not matched to a gene: 15. Looked up from germline, CDR1 is MGHRA and CDR2 is YSYEKL. This CDR3 has 18 amino acids.

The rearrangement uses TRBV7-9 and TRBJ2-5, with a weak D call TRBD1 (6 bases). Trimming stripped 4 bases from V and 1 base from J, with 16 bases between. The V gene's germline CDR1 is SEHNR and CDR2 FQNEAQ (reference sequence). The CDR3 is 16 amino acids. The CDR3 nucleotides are TGTGCCAGCAGCTCGCCCCCGGGACAATCCCAAGAGACCCAGTACTTC. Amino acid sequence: CASSSPPGQSQETQYF.

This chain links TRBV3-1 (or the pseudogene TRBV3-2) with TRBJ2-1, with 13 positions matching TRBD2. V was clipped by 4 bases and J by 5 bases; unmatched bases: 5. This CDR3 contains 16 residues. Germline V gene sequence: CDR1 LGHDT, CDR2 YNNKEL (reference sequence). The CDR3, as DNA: TGTGCCAGCAGCCTTCGGACTAGCGGGGGCCACAATGAGCAGTTCTTC. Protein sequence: CASSLRTSGGHNEQFF.

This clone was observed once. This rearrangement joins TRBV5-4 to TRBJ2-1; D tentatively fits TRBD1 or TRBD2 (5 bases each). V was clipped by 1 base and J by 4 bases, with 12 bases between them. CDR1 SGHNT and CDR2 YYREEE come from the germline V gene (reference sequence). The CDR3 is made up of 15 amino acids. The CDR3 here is CASSLLQGRYNEQFF. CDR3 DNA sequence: TGTGCCAGCAGCTTGCTCCAGGGACGATACAATGAGCAGTTCTTC.

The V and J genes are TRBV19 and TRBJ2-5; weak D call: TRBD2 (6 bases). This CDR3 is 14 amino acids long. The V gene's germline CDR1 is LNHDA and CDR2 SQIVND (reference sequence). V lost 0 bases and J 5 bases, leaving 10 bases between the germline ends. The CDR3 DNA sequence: TGTGCCAGTAGTATAGATCGTGGGGGGGAGACCCAGTACTTC. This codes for CASSIDRGGETQYF. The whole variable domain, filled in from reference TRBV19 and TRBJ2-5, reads DGGITQSPKYLFRKEGQNVTLSCEQNLNHDAMYWYRQDPGQGLRLIYYSQIVNDFQKGDIAEGYSVSREKKESFPLTVTSAQKNPTAFYLCASSIDRGGETQYFGPGTRLLVL.

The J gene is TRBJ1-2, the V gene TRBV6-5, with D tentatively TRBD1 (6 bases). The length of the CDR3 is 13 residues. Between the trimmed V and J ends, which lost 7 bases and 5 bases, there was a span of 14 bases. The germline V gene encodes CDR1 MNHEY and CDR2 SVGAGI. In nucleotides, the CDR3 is TGTGCCAGCATCCCTACAGGGAGATATGGCTACACCTTC. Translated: CASIPTGRYGYTF.

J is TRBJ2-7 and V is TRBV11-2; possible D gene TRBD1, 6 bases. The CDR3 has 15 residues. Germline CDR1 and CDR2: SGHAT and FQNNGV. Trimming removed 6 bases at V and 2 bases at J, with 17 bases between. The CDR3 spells CASSAQGIGTYEQYF. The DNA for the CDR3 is TGTGCCAGCAGTGCACAGGGAATAGGAACCTACGAGCAGTACTTC.

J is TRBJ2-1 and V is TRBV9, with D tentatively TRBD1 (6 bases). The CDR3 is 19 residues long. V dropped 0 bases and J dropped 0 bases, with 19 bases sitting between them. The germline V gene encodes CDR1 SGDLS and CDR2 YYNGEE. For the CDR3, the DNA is TGTGCCAGCAGCGTAGACAGCAGACGTACAGGGTTCTCCTACAATGAGCAGTTCTTC. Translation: CASSVDSRRTGFSYNEQFF.

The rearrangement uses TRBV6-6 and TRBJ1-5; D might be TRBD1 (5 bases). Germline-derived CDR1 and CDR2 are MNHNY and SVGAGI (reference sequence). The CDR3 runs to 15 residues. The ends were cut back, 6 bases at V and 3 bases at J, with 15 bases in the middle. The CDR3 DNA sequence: TGTGCCAGCAGACGGCCCAGGGATGACAATCAGCCCCAGCATTTT. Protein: CASRRPRDDNQPQHF.

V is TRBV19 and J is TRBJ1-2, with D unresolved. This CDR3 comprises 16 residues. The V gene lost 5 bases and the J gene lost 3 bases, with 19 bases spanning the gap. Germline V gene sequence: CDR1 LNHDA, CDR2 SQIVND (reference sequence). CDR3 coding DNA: TGTGCCAGTAGTCCTCAGAGGGCCCTCGGGGACTATGGCTACACCTTC. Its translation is CASSPQRALGDYGYTF.

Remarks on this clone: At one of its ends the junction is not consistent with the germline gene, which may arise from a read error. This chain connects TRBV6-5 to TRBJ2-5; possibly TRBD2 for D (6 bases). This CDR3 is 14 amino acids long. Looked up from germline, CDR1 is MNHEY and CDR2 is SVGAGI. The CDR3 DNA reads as TGTGGCAGCAGCTCCGGCGGAGGGATGGAGACCCAGTACTTC. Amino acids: CGSSSGGGMETQYF.